One TCR beta chain is described in this entry. The CDR3 goes on 3 residues after the read ends, and that part is filled in from the germline J gene. The protocol was immunoSEQ multiplex PCR, while the TCRdb copy is restricted to in-frame clones and leaves out a portion. The sample table includes around 30,000 clones. This sample is drawn from a study of T cells in women clearing cervical HPV infection. About the study: Donors had HPV16-related CIN3 or worse; 2 had invasive cancer. Case blood was drawn when the lesion was first found; control blood after infection became undetectable. HLA type stays a possible confounder, typing being limited.

Per germline, CDR1 KGHSH and CDR2 LQKENI. This CDR3 comprises 15 residues. V was trimmed by 3 bases and J by 3 bases, leaving 15 bases between them. The source of this sequence is a woman between 18 and 70 years old with a cervical HPV16 infection that either progressed to CIN3+ or cleared (not recorded which). The chain joins TRBV18 to TRBJ2-7; tentative D call: TRBD1 (6 bases). The sample comprised blood buffy coat. The CDR3 DNA, read in part, is TGTGCCAGCTCACCGACCCGGGACACCTACTACGAG. It encodes CASSPTRDTYYE. The entire CDR3 is CASSPTRDTYYEQYF.